Listed below are T cell receptor beta chains from one sample, sequenced in a study of PD-L1 blockade in urothelial cancer. This table comes from immunoSEQ multiplex PCR, and its TCRdb copy is limited to in-frame clones, with some not included. The sample lists about 39,000 clones, approximately 90% occurring once. Specimen: PBMCs, collected around atezolizumab (anti-PD-L1) treatment. The receptors shown here come from a man in his sixties with urothelial cancer. CDR3s include the opening cysteine and the closing phenylalanine or tryptophan. The D gene is left open where the match is weak. Size values are once, few and many counts, or a class for expanded clones, and some rows have none.

NA	TRBJ2-1	TRBV4-2	NA	TGTGCCAGCCGTAGCGACTCCTACAATGAGCAGTTCTTC	CASRSDSYNEQFF
NA	TRBJ1-5	TRBV2	NA	TGTGCCACCTCAAACCCGCTGACCGGGGAGAATCAGCCCCAGCATTTT	CATSNPLTGENQPQHF
NA	TRBJ2-7	TRBV10-1	TRBD2	TGCGCCAGCGGGGGCGGGGGGGTAGACGAGCAGTACTTC	CASGGGGVDEQYF
NA	TRBJ1-2	TRBV5-6	NA	TGTGCCAGCAGCTCGGGGACACCCGATGACTATGGCTACACCTTC	CASSSGTPDDYGYTF
NA	TRBJ2-2	TRBV5-1	NA	TGCGCCAGCAGCTTGGAGCCCGGGCAGGGGGGCCGGGAGCTGTTTTTT	CASSLEPGQGGRELFF
once	TRBJ2-1	TRBV7-9	TRBD2	TGTGCCAGCAGGCCCGGGACTAGCGGGAGAATAACCTACAATGAGCAGTTCTTC	CASRPGTSGRITYNEQFF
NA	TRBJ2-7	TRBV7-9	TRBD1	TGTGCCAGTGGACAGGCCCACGAGCAGTACTTC	CASGQAHEQYF
NA	TRBJ1-2	TRBV29-1	NA	TGCAGCGTTGTTAAGGCCCAGGGTGTCAATTATGGCTACACCTTC	CSVVKAQGVNYGYTF
NA	TRBJ2-1	TRBV6-7	TRBD1	TGTGCCAGCAGTTACCGGGGACAGATTGAGCAGTTCTTC	CASSYRGQIEQFF
NA	TRBJ1-5	TRBV28	NA	TGTGCCAGCAGTTCGGCCAGGGCGGATTCGGGCAATCAGCCCCAGCATTTT	CASSSARADSGNQPQHF
NA	TRBJ2-1	TRBV7-9	TRBD2	TGTGCCAGCAGAAGACTAGCGGGAGGGGCCAATGAGCAGTTCTTC	CASRRLAGGANEQFF
NA	TRBJ1-6	TRBV7-3	NA	TGTGCCAGCAGCTTCGGACAGCCGAATTCACCCCTCCACTTT	CASSFGQPNSPLHF
NA	TRBJ1-1	TRBV18	TRBD1	TGTGCCAGCTCACCTGGGACAGGGAATTATGAAGCTTTCTTT	CASSPGTGNYEAFF
NA	TRBJ2-3	TRBV7-2	TRBD2	TGTGCCAGCAGCTCCCTCCCTGGACTAGCGGGGGGATCCACAGATACGCAGTATTTT	CASSSLPGLAGGSTDTQYF
NA	TRBJ2-7	TRBV6-1	TRBD1	TGTGCCAGCAGTCAAAACACCGGGACAGGCTACGAGCAGTACTTC	CASSQNTGTGYEQYF
NA	TRBJ2-2	TRBV5-4	TRBD2	TGTGCCAGCAGCGCCCGACTAGCGGGGAACACCGGGGAGCTGTTTTTT	CASSARLAGNTGELFF
NA	TRBJ2-7	TRBV9	NA	TGTGCCAGCAGCGTGGGGCGGGGCTTCTCCTACGAGCAGTACTTC	CASSVGRGFSYEQYF
NA	TRBJ2-3	TRBV21-1	NA	TGTGCCAGCAGCAAAGCCCTCCGGGAGGGCCGAAGAGATACGCAGTATTTT	CASSKALREGRRDTQYF
once	TRBJ1-2	TRBV1	NA	TGCACCACCCAGGCGGGCTATGGCTACACCTTC	CTTQAGYGYTF
NA	TRBJ2-3	TRBV6-5	TRBD1	TGTGCCAGCAGTTACTCGGGACAGGGTGGGAAAGATACGCAGTATTTT	CASSYSGQGGKDTQYF
NA	TRBJ1-4	TRBV27	NA	TGTGCCAGCAGGTCGACAGAGGTTAATGAAAAACTGTTTTTT	CASRSTEVNEKLFF
NA	TRBJ2-3	TRBV5-1	TRBD2	TGCGCCAGCAGCTTGCGACTAGCGGGAGCAGATACGCAGTATTTT	CASSLRLAGADTQYF
NA	TRBJ2-1	TRBV4-3	TRBD2	TGCGCCAGCAGCCAGACTACTAGGGGCGCGGGGGGTAAGCAGTTCTTC	CASSQTTRGAGGKQFF
NA	TRBJ2-7	TRBV6-5	TRBD2	TGTGCCAGCAGTTCTCCACTAGCGGGGGGGACCTACGAGCAGTACTTC	CASSSPLAGGTYEQYF
NA	TRBJ2-7	TRBV6-6	NA	TGTGCCAGCAGTTCCGACGGGGGAAGGTTCTACGAGCAGTACTTC	CASSSDGGRFYEQYF
NA	TRBJ2-2	TRBV7-3	NA	TGTGCCAGCAGCTTACTAGCACTGGATGGAAACGGGGAGCTGTTTTTT	CASSLLALDGNGELFF
NA	TRBJ2-1	TRBV6-6	NA	TGTGCCAGCAGTTCCTCCTTTTCCTTCGAGCAGTTCTTC	CASSSSFSFEQFF
NA	TRBJ1-1	TRBV21-1	NA	TGTGCCAGCAGCAAAAGCGGTGTTCGGACTGAAGCTTTCTTT	CASSKSGVRTEAFF
NA	TRBJ2-7	TRBV30	NA	TGTGCCTGGTCACAGGACAGAAACTACGAGCAGTACTTC	CAWSQDRNYEQYF
NA	TRBJ2-7	TRBV7-9	TRBD2	TGTGCCAGCAGTTCGAGCGGGGGGGAAGAGTTACTGTACTTC	CASSSSGGEELLYF
NA	TRBJ2-2	TRBV10-3	TRBD2	TGTGCCATCAGCCCCACTAGCGGGAGGCGCACCGGGGAGCTGTTTTTT	CAISPTSGRRTGELFF
NA	TRBJ2-4	TRBV10-3	TRBD1	TGTGCCATCAGTGGTGAAGGGGGCCGAGCGAAAAACATTCAGTACTTC	CAISGEGGRAKNIQYF
NA	TRBJ2-5	TRBV5-1	NA	TGCGCCAGCAGGGCGGGACAGTCACAAGAGACCCAGTACTTC	CASRAGQSQETQYF
NA	TRBJ2-1	TRBV27	TRBD2	TGTGCCAGCAGTTACAAACAGGGACTAGCGGGGTCGAATGAGCAGTTCTTC	CASSYKQGLAGSNEQFF
NA	TRBJ2-1	TRBV19	TRBD2	TGTGCCAGTAGTATGCGGACTAGCGGGAGTAATGAGCAGTTCTTC	CASSMRTSGSNEQFF
NA	TRBJ2-7	TRBV6-6	TRBD1	TGTGCCAGCAGCCCCGGGACAGGTCGGCCTGACGAGCAGTACTTC	CASSPGTGRPDEQYF
once	TRBJ1-2	TRBV5-4	TRBD1	TGTGCCAGCAGCTCGACAGGGGGGATTAACTATGGCTACACCTTC	CASSSTGGINYGYTF
NA	TRBJ2-3	TRBV29-1	TRBD2	TGCAGCCTCGGGACTAGCGGGAGTCGGGGCACAGATACGCAGTATTTT	CSLGTSGSRGTDTQYF
NA	TRBJ1-1	TRBV28	NA	TGTGCCAGCGGGGAGGGGCCGAGGAACACTGAAGCTTTCTTT	CASGEGPRNTEAFF
NA	TRBJ2-2	TRBV9	NA	TGTGCCAGCAGCCAACTGGACAGCACCGGGGAGCTGTTTTTT	CASSQLDSTGELFF
NA	TRBJ1-5	TRBV10-1	NA	TGCGCCACCGAGCCTGACGGGGAGATGTCCAATCAGCCCCAGCATTTT	CATEPDGEMSNQPQHF
few	TRBJ2-1	TRBV29-1	TRBD2	TGCAGCGTTGCTCGGGGGAGCGGGGGGGCCAATGAGCAGTTCTTC	CSVARGSGGANEQFF
NA	TRBJ2-7	TRBV2	NA	TGTGCCAGCAGGAACCGGGACATGCAGTACTTC	CASRNRDMQYF
NA	TRBJ2-7	TRBV5-8	NA	TGTGCCGGCGGACCACGGGATACCTACGAGCAGTACTTC	CAGGPRDTYEQYF
NA	TRBJ2-5	TRBV27	TRBD2	TGTGCCAGCAGTCCGACTAGCGGGATCCCCCGGGGGGAGACCCAGTACTTC	CASSPTSGIPRGETQYF
few	TRBJ1-5	TRBV28	TRBD1	TGTGCCAGCAGTTCCGGGGGGGGACAGGGGGCAAGTCAGCCCCAGCATTTT	CASSSGGGQGASQPQHF
NA	TRBJ1-1	TRBV6-5	TRBD1	TGTGCCAGCAGTTCCAGGGACAGGGCGGGCACTGAAGCTTTCTTT	CASSSRDRAGTEAFF
NA	TRBJ1-6	TRBV11-2	TRBD1	TGTGCCAGCAGCTCAACTAGACAGGGACTCAATTCACCCCTCCACTTT	CASSSTRQGLNSPLHF
NA	TRBJ2-4	TRBV28	TRBD1	TGTGCCAGCAGTTCAGGGACAGGGGACATTCAGTACTTC	CASSSGTGDIQYF
NA	TRBJ2-3	TRBV18	NA	TGTGCCAGCTCACCCGTAGTAACAGATACGCAGTATTTT	CASSPVVTDTQYF
NA	TRBJ1-1	TRBV2	TRBD1	TGTGCCAGCAGGGAAAACAGGGGAGCGAACACTGAAGCTTTCTTT	CASRENRGANTEAFF
NA	TRBJ2-1	TRBV19	TRBD2	TGTGCCAGTAGTATAGATCCGACTAGCCATGAGCAGTTCTTC	CASSIDPTSHEQFF
NA	TRBJ2-2	TRBV5-1	NA	TGCGCCAGCAGCACAGACCCACGACTACTAAACACCGGGGAGCTGTTTTTT	CASSTDPRLLNTGELFF
NA	TRBJ2-3	TRBV5-1	TRBD1	TGCGCCAGCAGCGCGGGACAGGGCACAGATACGCAGTATTTT	CASSAGQGTDTQYF
NA	TRBJ1-1	TRBV10-3	NA	TGTGCCATCAGTGTCCAGGGTAGAACTGAAGCTTTCTTT	CAISVQGRTEAFF